Each of the 28 T cell receptor beta chains below was sequenced from the same sample in a study of blood T cells in healthy people across ages. Together with a sample-barcoded 5' primer, a J-beta primer mix was included in a second PCR lasting roughly 7 to 11 cycles. TCRdb analysed the 5' RACE reads with MiXCR anew, one entry per CDR3 protein. The sample lists 750,000 to 950,000 distinct CDR3 sequences; 20% to 30% were seen once. A further study also used this sample, focusing on T cells of mothers and their children.

The sequenced material came from blood. The receptors were gathered from a boy between 10 and 17 years old in good health.

A few counts support this clonotype. The rearrangement uses TRBV5-1 and TRBJ2-7; TRBD2 might be the D (5 bases). V was cut by 2 bases and J by 7 bases, with 13 bases left in between. The CDR3 has 13 amino acids. Germline values: CDR1 SGHRS, CDR2 YFSETQ. Here the CDR3 DNA reads TGCGCCAGCAGCTTAGACGGGATGGGGGAGCAGTACTTC. It codes for CASSLDGMGEQYF.

This clonotype was detected only once. The chain has TRBV27 and TRBJ1-2; 7 nucleotides match TRBD1. The germline V gene encodes CDR1 MNHEY and CDR2 SMNVEV (reference sequence). CDR3 size: 11 residues. With 9 bases clipped from V and 7 bases from J, the junction kept 5 bases outside the gene matches. DNA of the CDR3: TGTGCCAGGAAGGGGGCGGGTGGCTACACCTTC. Translating gives CARKGAGGYTF.

This clonotype was seen a few times. The DNA of the CDR3 is TGTGCCAGCAGCTTCCTAGCGGGGGGGCCCGGCAATGAGCAGTTCTTC. Amino acid sequence: CASSFLAGGPGNEQFF. This chain links TRBV11-2 with TRBJ2-5; 12 bases map to TRBD2. The J call may be faulty, since TRBJ2-1 better matches the DNA end. This CDR3 is 16 amino acids long. Germline assignment: CDR1 SGHAT and CDR2 FQNNGV.

The V gene is TRBV5-5, the J gene TRBJ2-1; weak D call: TRBD1 (6 bases). Trimming left V 5 bases short and J 7 bases short, with 16 bases between. Germline loops: CDR1 SGHKS, CDR2 YYEKEE (reference sequence). The CDR3 runs 14 residues. The CDR3 sequence is CASRGGNQGNEQFF. DNA of the CDR3: TGTGCCAGCAGAGGGGGAAATCAGGGGAATGAGCAGTTCTTC.

This clonotype was observed a few times. The chain links TRBV20-1 to TRBJ1-1, with D unclear. Germline V gene sequence: CDR1 DFQATT, CDR2 SNEGSKA (reference sequence). The CDR3 covers 14 residues. V was cut by 0 bases and J by 3 bases, with 11 bases left in between. The CDR3 protein is CSAREGSAYTEAFF. In DNA form, the CDR3 reads TGCAGTGCTAGAGAGGGGTCCGCGTACACTGAAGCTTTCTTT.

This clonotype turned up a few times. The chain employs TRBV10-3 and TRBJ1-2; D is ambiguous. Trimming shortened V by 6 bases and J by 2 bases, and 7 bases separated the two germline ends. The CDR3 contains 12 residues. Germline V gene lookup returns CDR1 ENHRY and CDR2 SYGVKD. This CDR3 reads CAIRVENYGYTF. CDR3 sequence (DNA): TGTGCCATCAGGGTTGAGAACTATGGCTACACCTTC.

This clonotype has more than one count but fewer than ten. The gene calls are TRBV5-1 and TRBJ2-7; 10 bases map to TRBD1. Trimming at V came to 4 bases and at J to 4 bases, leaving 8 bases not matched to a gene. The CDR3 runs 15 residues. CDR1 is SGHRS and CDR2 is YFSETQ in the germline V gene. CDR3 loop: CASSVEGQGRYEQYF. The CDR3 DNA is TGCGCCAGCAGCGTAGAGGGACAGGGGAGATACGAGCAGTACTTC.

The gene calls are TRBV12-3 or TRBV12-4 and TRBJ1-3; TRBD1 might be the D (5 bases). Trimming took 5 bases from V and 4 from J, leaving 9 bases between them. The CDR3 runs to 13 residues. CDR3 protein: CASSINRGNTIYF. CDR3 bases: TGTGCCAGCAGTATAAACAGGGGAAACACCATATATTTT.

V usage is TRBV3-1 and J usage is TRBJ2-3; no definite D call. This CDR3 comprises 14 residues. Germline values: CDR1 LGHDT, CDR2 YNNKEL (reference sequence). Trimming left V 6 bases short and J 0 bases short, with 10 bases between. The CDR3: CASRVGPSTDTQYF. For the CDR3, the DNA is TGTGCCAGCAGAGTCGGGCCAAGCACAGATACGCAGTATTTT.

The J gene is TRBJ2-6, the V gene TRBV7-9; 7 bases are shared with TRBD1. CDR3 length equals 16 residues. The J segment lost 1 base and the V segment lost 2 bases, leaving 2 bases of the junction unmatched. Germline V gene sequence: CDR1 SEHNR, CDR2 FQNEAQ (reference sequence). As DNA, the CDR3 is TGTGCCAGCAGCTTAACCAGGGGGTCTGGGGCCAACGTCCTGACTTTC. Its protein product is CASSLTRGSGANVLTF.

The rearrangement joins TRBV28 to TRBJ2-7; D gene unclear. The V and J ends lost 5 bases and 1 base respectively, with 18 bases between them. The CDR3 covers 16 residues. Looked up from germline, CDR1 is MDHEN and CDR2 is SYDVKM. CDR3 coding DNA: TGTGCCAGCAGTCCCTCCCGGCAGCAGATTTCCTACGAGCAGTACTTC. Amino acids: CASSPSRQQISYEQYF.

The chain uses TRBV10-3 and TRBJ2-5; TRBD1 matches at 7 bases. In germline, CDR1 is ENHRY, CDR2 SYGVKD. This CDR3 is built from 15 residues. Losses at the gene ends were 7 bases for V and 5 bases for J; bases not matched to a gene: 13. Here the CDR3 DNA reads TGTGCCATCACCGACCCGACAGGGAGTGACGAGACCCAGTACTTC. This sequence encodes CAITDPTGSDETQYF.

The chain uses TRBV29-1 and TRBJ1-3; D ambiguous. Germline V lookup: CDR1 SQVTM, CDR2 ANQGSEA. Between the trimmed V and J ends, which lost 4 bases and 2 bases, there was a span of 15 bases. The length of the CDR3 is 15 residues. CDR3 loop: CSVALFRLAGNTIYF. DNA of the CDR3: TGCAGCGTTGCTCTTTTCAGGCTAGCTGGAAACACCATATATTTT.

The chain combines TRBV28 with TRBJ2-7; 7 nucleotides agree with TRBD1. Germline CDR1 is MDHEN and CDR2 is SYDVKM. Trimming took 1 base from V and 5 from J; bases not matched to a gene: 5. The CDR3 contains 14 residues. The CDR3 here is CASSLSPQGHEQYF. In DNA form, the CDR3 reads TGTGCCAGCAGTTTATCCCCACAGGGGCACGAGCAGTACTTC.

This chain uses TRBV7-9 with TRBJ2-3, with D perhaps matching TRBD1 or TRBD2 (6 bases each). The CDR3 covers 17 residues. Trimming pared 1 base from V and 5 bases from J, leaving 19 bases between. Per the germline V gene, CDR1 is SEHNR and CDR2 is FQNEAQ (reference sequence). The CDR3 sequence is CASSLGLQWGARDTQYF. CDR3 DNA: TGTGCCAGCAGCTTAGGCTTGCAATGGGGGGCCAGAGATACGCAGTATTTT.

A few counts support this clonotype. V usage is TRBV5-1 and J usage is TRBJ2-5, with 12 bases lining up with TRBD2. Unmatched junction bases numbered 12, after V lost 4 bases and J lost 5 bases. This CDR3 region has 17 residues. CDR1 is SGHRS, CDR2 YFSETQ, per germline. CDR3 residues: CASSPNGLAGGMETQYF. The CDR3 DNA sequence: TGCGCCAGCAGCCCGAACGGCCTAGCGGGGGGGATGGAGACCCAGTACTTC. The full variable domain, with the rest looked up from reference TRBV5-1 and TRBJ2-5, is KAGVTQTPRYLIKTRGQQVTLSCSPISGHRSVSWYQQTPGQGLQFLFEYFSETQRNKGNFPGRFSGRQFSNSRSEMNVSTLELGDSALYLCASSPNGLAGGMETQYFGPGTRLLVL.

This chain uses TRBV7-9 with TRBJ1-3, with TRBD1 identical over 7 bases. The ends lost 6 bases at V and 6 bases at J; junction bases unmatched: 5. The CDR3 is 13 residues long. Germline CDR1 reads SEHNR; CDR2 reads FQNEAQ (reference sequence). CDR3 nucleotides: TGTGCCAGCAGACCAGGGGGAGCAAACACCATATATTTT. Translated: CASRPGGANTIYF.

This clonotype has a handful of counts. This chain links TRBV28 with TRBJ2-5; 12 positions match TRBD2. V dropped 9 bases and J dropped 2; count of bases not matched to a gene: 4. The germline CDR1 and CDR2 sequences are MDHEN and SYDVKM. The CDR3 sequence is 14 residues long. The DNA for the CDR3 is TGTGCCAGTGAACTAGCGGGGGGACAAGAGACCCAGTACTTC. Protein sequence: CASELAGGQETQYF.

This clonotype has only a few counts. The chain combines TRBV7-3 with TRBJ1-6; 8 positions match TRBD1. CDR1 SGHTA and CDR2 FQGTGA come from the germline V gene. The trim removed 1 base at V and 10 bases at J, leaving 9 bases unmatched. CDR3 length: 16 amino acids. Here the CDR3 reads CASSLRPDRGGSPLHF. In nucleotides, the CDR3 is TGTGCCAGCAGCTTAAGGCCCGACAGGGGAGGCTCACCCCTCCACTTT.

The chain joins TRBV27 to TRBJ1-6, with unresolved D. The CDR3 totals 17 residues. Trimming pared 2 bases from V and 0 bases from J, leaving 11 bases between. The V gene's germline CDR1 is MNHEY and CDR2 SMNVEV (reference sequence). In DNA, the CDR3 is TGTGCCAGCAGTTTACGCTCCGGTGTCTCCTATAATTCACCCCTCCACTTT. Its translation is CASSLRSGVSYNSPLHF.

The chain employs TRBV18 and TRBJ2-5; 8 bases are a match to TRBD2. The germline V gene has CDR1 KGHSH and CDR2 LQKENI. V trimming: 6 bases; J trimming: 3 bases; junction bases outside the gene matches: 6. This CDR3 has 14 residues. CDR3 coding DNA: TGTGCCAGCTCGCCCCCAGCGGGGGAAGAGACCCAGTACTTC. Translation gives CASSPPAGEETQYF.

The chain carries TRBV15 and TRBJ2-6; perhaps TRBD1 as D (6 bases). V dropped 3 bases and J dropped 3 bases, with 15 bases sitting between them. Germline CDR1 and CDR2: LNHNV and YYDKDF (reference sequence). The CDR3 contains 17 residues. This CDR3 is CATSRSRQVNGANVLTF. CDR3 in DNA: TGTGCCACCAGCAGGAGCCGACAGGTTAATGGGGCCAACGTCCTGACTTTC.

The chain employs TRBV11-2 and TRBJ1-4, with a weak D call TRBD1 (6 bases). Trimming shortened V by 1 base and J by 3 bases, and 18 bases separated the two germline ends. Germline V gene sequence: CDR1 SGHAT, CDR2 FQNNGV. The CDR3 extends over 18 amino acids. DNA of the CDR3: TGTGCCAGCAGCTTAGCCGACTTTCTACAGGGTCCTAATGAAAAACTGTTTTTT. Translated, it gives CASSLADFLQGPNEKLFF.

V is TRBV10-3 and J is TRBJ2-2; tentative D call: TRBD1 (5 bases). V shed 10 bases and J shed 4 bases, with 22 bases lying between them. The CDR3 totals 16 residues. The germline V gene has CDR1 ENHRY and CDR2 SYGVKD. The CDR3 loop reads CATKGPGREGTGELFF. The DNA of the CDR3 is TGTGCCACAAAAGGCCCCGGCAGGGAAGGCACCGGGGAGCTGTTTTTT.

The chain uses TRBV30 and TRBJ1-1; TRBD1 aligns across 7 bases. Germline V gives CDR1 GTSNPN, CDR2 SVGIG (reference sequence). The CDR3 spans 15 residues. The J segment lost 0 bases and the V segment lost 4 bases, leaving 8 bases of the junction unmatched. CDR3 protein: CAWIRGKNMNTEAFF. The CDR3 nucleotides are TGTGCCTGGATCAGGGGGAAGAACATGAACACTGAAGCTTTCTTT.

The V call is TRBV28, the J call TRBJ2-5; D remains unclear. The CDR3 is 13 amino acids. Germline V gene lookup returns CDR1 MDHEN and CDR2 SYDVKM. V lost 4 bases and J lost 1, with 7 bases in between. The CDR3 is CASSYVRQETQYF. CDR3 in DNA: TGTGCCAGCAGTTACGTTCGCCAAGAGACCCAGTACTTC.

The chain recombines TRBV7-2 with TRBJ2-1; 8 positions match TRBD2. The end of the DNA is better explained by TRBJ2-7, so the J call may be wrong. Germline V CDR1 and CDR2: SGHTA, FQGNSA. The CDR3 has 16 residues. The CDR3, as DNA: TGTGCCAGCAGCTTATCGGGAGGGGTGAGCTCCTACGAGCAGTACTTC. Protein sequence: CASSLSGGVSSYEQYF.

This chain connects TRBV24-1 to TRBJ1-2; D may be TRBD1 (5 bases). Per germline, CDR1 KGHDR and CDR2 SFDVKD. The CDR3 totals 13 residues. V was trimmed by 9 bases and J by 7 bases, leaving 17 bases between them. The CDR3 DNA reads TGTGCCACCTCTGGGGCCGGGGGAATTGGCTACACCTTC. Protein sequence: CATSGAGGIGYTF.